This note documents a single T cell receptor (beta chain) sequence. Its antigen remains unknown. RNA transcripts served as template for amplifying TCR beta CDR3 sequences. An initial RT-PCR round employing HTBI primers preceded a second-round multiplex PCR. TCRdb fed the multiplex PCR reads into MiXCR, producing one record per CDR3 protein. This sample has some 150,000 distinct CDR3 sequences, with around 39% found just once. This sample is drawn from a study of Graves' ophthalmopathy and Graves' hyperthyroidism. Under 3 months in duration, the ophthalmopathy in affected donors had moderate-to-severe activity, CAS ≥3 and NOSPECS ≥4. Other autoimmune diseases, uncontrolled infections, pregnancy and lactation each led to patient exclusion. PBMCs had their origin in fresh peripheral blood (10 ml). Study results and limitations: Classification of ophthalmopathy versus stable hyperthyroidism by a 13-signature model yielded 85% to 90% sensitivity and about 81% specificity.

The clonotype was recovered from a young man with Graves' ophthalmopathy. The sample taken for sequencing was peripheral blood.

The CDR3 here is CASRGFHEQYF. CDR3 sequence (DNA): TGTGCCAGCAGAGGGTTTCACGAGCAGTACTTC. This chain links TRBV27 with TRBJ2-7, with D unclear. The germline V gene encodes CDR1 MNHEY and CDR2 SMNVEV (reference sequence). The CDR3 length is 11 residues. Trimming left V 6 bases short and J 5 bases short, with 8 bases between.